This TCR beta chain was recovered during a study of shared clonotypes between healthy human individuals. Terminally differentiated effector memory CD45RA+ cells were left out of the naive CD8 fraction, which was CD45RO-negative and positively selected for CCR7. As concerns this clone: Its antigen is unidentified.

TCRdb's copy holds only in-frame clones and misses some; the assay was immunoSEQ multiplex PCR. The data show hundreds of thousands of clones, under 95% seen once. Study results and caveats: All-four-donor shared clonotypes had higher generation probabilities than non-shared clonotypes did.

The CDR3 has 14 amino acids. CDR1 is MNHEY and CDR2 is SMNVEV in the germline V gene (reference sequence). V was trimmed by 4 bases and J by 6 bases, leaving 16 bases between them. This TCR was sampled from a man aged 30 to 39 in good health. Sequencing was done on a sample of naive CD8+ T cells sorted from blood. The chain uses TRBV27 and TRBJ2-7, with D unresolved. The DNA for the CDR3 is TGTGCCAGCAGTTCCTTCACGACCCGTACCGAGCAGTACTTC. This encodes CASSSFTTRTEQYF.